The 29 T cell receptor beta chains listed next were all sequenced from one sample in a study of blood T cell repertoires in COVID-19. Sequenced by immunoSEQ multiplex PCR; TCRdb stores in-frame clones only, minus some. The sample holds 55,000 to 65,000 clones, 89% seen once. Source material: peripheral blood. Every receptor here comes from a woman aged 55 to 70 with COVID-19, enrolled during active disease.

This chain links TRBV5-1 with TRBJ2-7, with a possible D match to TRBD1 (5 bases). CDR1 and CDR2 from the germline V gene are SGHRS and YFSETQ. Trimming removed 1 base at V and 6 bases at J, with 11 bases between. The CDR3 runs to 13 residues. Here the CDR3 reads CASSLSRAREQYF. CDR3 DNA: TGCGCCAGCAGCTTGTCCAGGGCCCGCGAGCAGTACTTC.

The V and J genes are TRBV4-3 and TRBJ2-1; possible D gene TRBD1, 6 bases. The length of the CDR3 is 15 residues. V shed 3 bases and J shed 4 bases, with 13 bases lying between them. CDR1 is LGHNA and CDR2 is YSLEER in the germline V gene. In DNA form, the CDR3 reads TGCGCCAGCAGCCAGGGACAAACAGGGTACAATGAGCAGTTCTTC. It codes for CASSQGQTGYNEQFF.

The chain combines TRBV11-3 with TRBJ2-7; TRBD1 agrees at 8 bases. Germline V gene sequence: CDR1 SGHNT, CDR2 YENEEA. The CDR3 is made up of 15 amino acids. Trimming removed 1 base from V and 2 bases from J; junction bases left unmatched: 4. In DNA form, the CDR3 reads TGTGCCAGCAGCTTAGGATTCAGGGGGCCCTACGAGCAGTACTTC. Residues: CASSLGFRGPYEQYF.

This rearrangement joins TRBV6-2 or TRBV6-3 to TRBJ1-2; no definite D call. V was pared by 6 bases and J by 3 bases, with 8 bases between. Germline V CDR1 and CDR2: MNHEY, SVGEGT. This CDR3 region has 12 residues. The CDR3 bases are TGTGCCAGCAGCCCTTCGGACTATGGCTACACCTTC. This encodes CASSPSDYGYTF.

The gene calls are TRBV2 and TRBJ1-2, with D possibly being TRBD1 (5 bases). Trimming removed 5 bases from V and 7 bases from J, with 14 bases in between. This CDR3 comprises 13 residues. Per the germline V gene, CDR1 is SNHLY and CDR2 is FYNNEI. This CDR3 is CASSSQADTGYTF. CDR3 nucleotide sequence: TGTGCCAGCAGTTCACAGGCCGATACTGGCTACACCTTC.

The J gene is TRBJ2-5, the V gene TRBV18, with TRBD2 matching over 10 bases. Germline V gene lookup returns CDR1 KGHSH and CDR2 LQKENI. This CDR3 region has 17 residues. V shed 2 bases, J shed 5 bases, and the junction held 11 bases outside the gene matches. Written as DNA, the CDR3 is TGTGCCAGCTCACCAAGCGGAATAGCGGGGGGCCGGGAGACCCAGTACTTC. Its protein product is CASSPSGIAGGRETQYF.

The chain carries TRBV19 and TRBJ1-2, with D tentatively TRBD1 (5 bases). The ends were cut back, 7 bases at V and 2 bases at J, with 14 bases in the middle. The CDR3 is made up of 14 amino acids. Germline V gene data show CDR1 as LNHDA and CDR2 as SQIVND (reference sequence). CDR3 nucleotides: TGTGCCAGTACCGCGGGGGGTTCCAACTATGGCTACACCTTC. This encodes CASTAGGSNYGYTF.

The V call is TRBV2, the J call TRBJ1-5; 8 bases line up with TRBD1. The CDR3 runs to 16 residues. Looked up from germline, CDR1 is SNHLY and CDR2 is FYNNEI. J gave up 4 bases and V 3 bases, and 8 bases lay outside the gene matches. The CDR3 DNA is TGTGCCAGCAGTGAGGCCCCAGGGGGCCGGAATCAGCCCCAGCATTTT. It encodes CASSEAPGGRNQPQHF.

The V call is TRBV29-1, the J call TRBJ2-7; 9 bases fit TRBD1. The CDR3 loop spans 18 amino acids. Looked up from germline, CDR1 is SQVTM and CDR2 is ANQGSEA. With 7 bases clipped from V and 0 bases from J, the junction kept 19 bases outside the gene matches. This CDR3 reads CSAQRGQGNNVLSYEQYF. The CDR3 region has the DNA TGCAGCGCCCAAAGGGGACAGGGTAATAATGTACTCTCCTACGAGCAGTACTTC.

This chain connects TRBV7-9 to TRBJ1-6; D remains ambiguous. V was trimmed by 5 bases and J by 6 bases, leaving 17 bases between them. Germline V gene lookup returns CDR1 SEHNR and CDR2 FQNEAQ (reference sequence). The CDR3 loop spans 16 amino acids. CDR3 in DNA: TGTGCCAGCAGCACGGGAGCGTATGAAATTAATTCACCCCTCCACTTT. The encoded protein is CASSTGAYEINSPLHF.

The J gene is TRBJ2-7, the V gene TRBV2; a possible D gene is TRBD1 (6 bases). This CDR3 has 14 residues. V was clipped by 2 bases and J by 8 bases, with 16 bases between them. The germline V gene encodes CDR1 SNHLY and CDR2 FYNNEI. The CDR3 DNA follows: TGTGCCAGCAGTGAAACCCCGGACAGCCTCCAGCAGTACTTC. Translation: CASSETPDSLQQYF.

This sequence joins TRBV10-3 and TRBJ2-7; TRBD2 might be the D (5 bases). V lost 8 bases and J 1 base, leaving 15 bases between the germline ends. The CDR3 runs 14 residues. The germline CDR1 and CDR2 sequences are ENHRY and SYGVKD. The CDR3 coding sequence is TGTGCCATCCGCCCCGGACTTACTTCCTACGAGCAGTACTTC. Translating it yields CAIRPGLTSYEQYF.

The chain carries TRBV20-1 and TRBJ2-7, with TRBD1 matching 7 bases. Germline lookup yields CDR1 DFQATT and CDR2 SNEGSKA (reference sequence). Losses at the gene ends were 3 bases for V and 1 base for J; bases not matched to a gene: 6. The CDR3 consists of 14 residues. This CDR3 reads CSASLGTVSYEQYF. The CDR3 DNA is TGCAGTGCTAGTTTGGGGACAGTGTCCTACGAGCAGTACTTC.

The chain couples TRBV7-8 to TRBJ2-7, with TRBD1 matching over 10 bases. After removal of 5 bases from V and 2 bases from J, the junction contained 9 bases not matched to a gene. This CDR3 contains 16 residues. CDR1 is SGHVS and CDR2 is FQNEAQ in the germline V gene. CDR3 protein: CASSPLGGTGAYEQYF. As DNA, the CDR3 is TGTGCCAGCAGCCCCCTGGGAGGGACAGGGGCCTACGAGCAGTACTTC. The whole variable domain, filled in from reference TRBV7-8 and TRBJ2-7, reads GAGVSQSPRYKVAKRGQDVALRCDPISGHVSLFWYQQALGQGPEFLTYFQNEAQLDKSGLPSDRFFAERPEGSVSTLKIQRTQQEDSAVYLCASSPLGGTGAYEQYFGPGTRLTVT.

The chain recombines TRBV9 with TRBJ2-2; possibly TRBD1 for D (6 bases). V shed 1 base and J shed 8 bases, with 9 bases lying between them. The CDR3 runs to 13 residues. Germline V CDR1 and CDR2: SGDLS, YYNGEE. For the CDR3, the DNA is TGTGCCAGCAGCGTAACGACAGGTGGGGAGCTGTTTTTT. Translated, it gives CASSVTTGGELFF.

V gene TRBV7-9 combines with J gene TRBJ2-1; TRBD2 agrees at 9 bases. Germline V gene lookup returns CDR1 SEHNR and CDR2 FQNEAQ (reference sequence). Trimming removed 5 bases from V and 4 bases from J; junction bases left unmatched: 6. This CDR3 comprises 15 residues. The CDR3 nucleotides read TGTGCCAGCAGCCCGGGCGGGGGGGAATACAATGAGCAGTTCTTC. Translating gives CASSPGGGEYNEQFF.

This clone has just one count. CDR3 in amino acids: CASSSTGGLSGNTIYF. The CDR3 DNA is TGTGCCAGCAGCTCGACAGGGGGATTATCTGGAAACACCATATATTTT. The chain recombines TRBV5-5 with TRBJ1-3; 9 bases are shared with TRBD1. CDR1 is SGHKS and CDR2 is YYEKEE in the germline V gene (reference sequence). This CDR3 is built from 16 residues. J gave up 1 base and V 3 bases, and 5 bases lay outside the gene matches.

CDR3 in DNA: TGTGCCTGGAGGGGGGGTGGGTACGAGCAGTACTTC. This codes for CAWRGGGYEQYF. V and J are TRBV30 and TRBJ2-7; the D gene is possibly TRBD2 (6 bases). Trimming shortened V by 3 bases and J by 4 bases, and 10 bases separated the two germline ends. Germline-derived CDR1 and CDR2 are GTSNPN and SVGIG (reference sequence). CDR3 size: 12 residues.

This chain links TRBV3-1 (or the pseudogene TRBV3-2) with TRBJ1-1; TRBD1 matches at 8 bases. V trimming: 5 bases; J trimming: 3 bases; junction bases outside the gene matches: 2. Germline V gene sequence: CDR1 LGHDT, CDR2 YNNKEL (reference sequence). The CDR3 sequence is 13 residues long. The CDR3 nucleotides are TGTGCCAGCAGCTCGACAGGGGACACTGAAGCTTTCTTT. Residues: CASSSTGDTEAFF.

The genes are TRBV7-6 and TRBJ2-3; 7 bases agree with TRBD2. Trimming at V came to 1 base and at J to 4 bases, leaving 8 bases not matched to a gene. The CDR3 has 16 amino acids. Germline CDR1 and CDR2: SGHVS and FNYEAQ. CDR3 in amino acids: CASSLGGGGGADTQYF. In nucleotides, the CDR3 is TGTGCCAGCAGCTTAGGTGGGGGGGGTGGCGCAGATACGCAGTATTTT. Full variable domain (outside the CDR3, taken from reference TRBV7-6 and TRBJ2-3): GAGVSQSPRYKVTKRGQDVALRCDPISGHVSLYWYRQALGQGPEFLTYFNYEAQQDKSGLPNDRFSAERPEGSISTLTIQRTEQRDSAMYRCASSLGGGGGADTQYFGPGTRLTVL.

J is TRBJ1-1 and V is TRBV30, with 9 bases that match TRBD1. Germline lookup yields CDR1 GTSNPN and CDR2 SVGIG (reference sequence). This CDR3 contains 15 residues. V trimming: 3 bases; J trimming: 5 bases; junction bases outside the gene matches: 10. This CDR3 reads CAWRDTGTGYTEAFF. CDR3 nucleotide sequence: TGTGCCTGGAGGGATACCGGGACAGGGTATACTGAAGCTTTCTTT.

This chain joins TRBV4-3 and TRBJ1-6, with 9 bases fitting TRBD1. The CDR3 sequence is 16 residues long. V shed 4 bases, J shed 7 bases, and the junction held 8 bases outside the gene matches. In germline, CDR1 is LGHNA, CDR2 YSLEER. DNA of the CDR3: TGCGCCAGCAGCCTGACAGGGGGGAACTCAAATTCACCCCTCCACTTT. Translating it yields CASSLTGGNSNSPLHF.

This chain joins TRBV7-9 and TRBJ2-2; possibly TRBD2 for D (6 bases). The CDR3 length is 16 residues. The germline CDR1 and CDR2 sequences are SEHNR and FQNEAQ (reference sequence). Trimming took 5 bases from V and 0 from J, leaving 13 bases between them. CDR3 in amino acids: CASSGGTGSNTGELFF. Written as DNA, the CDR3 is TGTGCCAGCAGCGGGGGGACGGGTTCGAACACCGGGGAGCTGTTTTTT. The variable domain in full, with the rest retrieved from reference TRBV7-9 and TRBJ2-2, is DTGVSQNPRHKITKRGQNVTFRCDPISEHNRLYWYRQTLGQGPEFLTYFQNEAQLEKSRLLSDRFSAERPKGSFSTLEIQRTEQGDSAMYLCASSGGTGSNTGELFFGEGSRLTVL.

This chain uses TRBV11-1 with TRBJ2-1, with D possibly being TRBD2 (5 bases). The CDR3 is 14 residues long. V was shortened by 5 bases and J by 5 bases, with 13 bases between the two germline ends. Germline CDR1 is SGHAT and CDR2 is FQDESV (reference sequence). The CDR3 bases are TGTGCCAGCAGCCTGGCCACTAGTGACAATGAGCAGTTCTTC. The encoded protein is CASSLATSDNEQFF.

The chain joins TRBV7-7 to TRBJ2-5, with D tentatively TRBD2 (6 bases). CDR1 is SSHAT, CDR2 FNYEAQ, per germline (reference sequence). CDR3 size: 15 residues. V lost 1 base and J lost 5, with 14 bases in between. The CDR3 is CASSLVGPGVETQYF. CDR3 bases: TGTGCCAGCAGCTTAGTTGGTCCGGGGGTGGAGACCCAGTACTTC.

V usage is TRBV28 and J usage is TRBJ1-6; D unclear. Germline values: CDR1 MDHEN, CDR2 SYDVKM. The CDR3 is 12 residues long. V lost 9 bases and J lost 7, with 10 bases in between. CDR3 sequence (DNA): TGTGCCAGTAGTGAGCTCAATTCACCCCTCCACTTT. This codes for CASSELNSPLHF.

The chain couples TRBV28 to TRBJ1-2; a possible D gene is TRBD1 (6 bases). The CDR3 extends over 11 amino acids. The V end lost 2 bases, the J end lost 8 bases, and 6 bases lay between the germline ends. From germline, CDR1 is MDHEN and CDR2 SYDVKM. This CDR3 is CASSLTGGYTF. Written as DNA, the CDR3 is TGTGCCAGCAGTTTAACAGGGGGCTACACCTTC.

CDR3 in DNA: TGTGCCAGCAGGACCGCGGCACAGGGCTCTAAAAACATTCAGTACTTC. Its protein product is CASRTAAQGSKNIQYF. V usage is TRBV28 and J usage is TRBJ2-4; perhaps TRBD1 as D (6 bases). This CDR3 has 16 amino acids. V gave up 6 bases and J gave up 4 bases, with 19 bases separating them. Germline V gene data show CDR1 as MDHEN and CDR2 as SYDVKM.

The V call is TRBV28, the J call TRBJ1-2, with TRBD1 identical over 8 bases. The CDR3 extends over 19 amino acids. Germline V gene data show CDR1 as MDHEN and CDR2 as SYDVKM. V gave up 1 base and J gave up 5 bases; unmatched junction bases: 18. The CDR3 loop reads CASSLLSLIASGQDYGYTF. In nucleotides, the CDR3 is TGTGCCAGCAGTTTATTGTCCTTAATAGCTTCGGGACAGGATTATGGCTACACCTTC.